One sample yielded the 27 T cell receptor beta chains listed below, sequenced in a study of blood T cell repertoires in COVID-19. Assay used: immunoSEQ multiplex PCR; TCRdb lists only in-frame clones, some missing. The sample records about 130,000 clones, over 75% being singletons. Sequencing was performed on peripheral blood. Every receptor here comes from a man at least 80 years old with active or convalescent COVID-19.

This clone occurred once. The chain is built from TRBV24-1 and TRBJ2-3; D perhaps matches TRBD1 (5 bases). The CDR3 totals 14 residues. Between the trimmed V and J ends, which lost 10 bases and 5 bases, there was a span of 18 bases. In germline, CDR1 is KGHDR, CDR2 SFDVKD. CDR3 DNA: TGTGCCACTGGACGGCAGGGTGAAGGAGATACGCAGTATTTT. Amino acids: CATGRQGEGDTQYF.

V usage is TRBV25-1 and J usage is TRBJ2-5; TRBD1 agrees at 8 bases. Trimming took 3 bases from V and 4 from J; bases not matched to a gene: 13. The CDR3 runs 17 residues. Germline V gene sequence: CDR1 MGHDK, CDR2 SYGVNS. For the CDR3, the DNA is TGTGCCAGCAGTGATCGGGGTCAGGGGGCGCCGAGAGAGACCCAGTACTTC. Its protein is CASSDRGQGAPRETQYF. The complete variable domain, with remaining parts taken from reference TRBV25-1 and TRBJ2-5, reads EADIYQTPRYLVIGTGKKITLECSQTMGHDKMYWYQQDPGMELHLIHYSYGVNSTEKGDLSSESTVSRIRTEHFPLTLESARPSHTSQYLCASSDRGQGAPRETQYFGPGTRLLVL.

This clone has a handful of counts. The chain combines TRBV5-5 with TRBJ1-1; D is undetermined. Trimming removed 0 bases from V and 0 bases from J, with 15 bases in between. The CDR3 is 17 amino acids. The germline V gene encodes CDR1 SGHKS and CDR2 YYEKEE (reference sequence). CDR3 bases: TGTGCCAGCAGCTTGGCGGGTGTTCGGGGAATGAACACTGAAGCTTTCTTT. It encodes CASSLAGVRGMNTEAFF.

This clone is a singleton in its sample. Other DNA sequences from this sample encode an identical CDR3 as well. J is TRBJ2-7 and V is TRBV5-1; TRBD2 might be the D (5 bases). CDR3 length equals 12 residues. The ends were cut back, 4 bases at V and 0 bases at J, with 5 bases in the middle. The germline CDR1 and CDR2 sequences are SGHRS and YFSETQ. CDR3 nucleotide sequence: TGCGCCAGCAGCCGGGACTCCTACGAGCAGTACTTC. This translates into CASSRDSYEQYF.

The chain uses TRBV3-1 (or the pseudogene TRBV3-2) and TRBJ2-5, with D perhaps TRBD2 (6 bases). The V and J ends lost 0 bases and 5 bases respectively, with 13 bases between them. Germline CDR1 reads LGHDT; CDR2 reads YNNKEL (reference sequence). This CDR3 has 15 residues. The CDR3 bases are TGTGCCAGCAGCCAAGACGGTAGAGGGAGGGAGACCCAGTACTTC. Translated: CASSQDGRGRETQYF.

The sample holds one count of this clone. The CDR3 DNA reads as TGCAGTGCTAGTCCTCCCCCGGGAGGGCCACTCGATGAGCAGTTCTTC. This codes for CSASPPPGGPLDEQFF. This chain links TRBV20-1 with TRBJ2-1, with 8 bases matching TRBD2. Germline V CDR1 and CDR2: DFQATT, SNEGSKA (reference sequence). V lost 3 bases and J lost 8; bases outside the gene matches: 15. The CDR3 has 16 amino acids.

The chain is built from TRBV7-3 and TRBJ2-5; a weak D match, TRBD2 (6 bases). Trimming left V 2 bases short and J 4 bases short, with 11 bases between. CDR1 is SGHTA and CDR2 is FQGTGA in the germline V gene. This CDR3 has 14 residues. CDR3 DNA sequence: TGTGCCAGCAGCTTATCGGGGGTTGGAGAGACCCAGTACTTC. Encoded protein: CASSLSGVGETQYF.

The CDR3 sequence: CASSQANRDSPLHF. In DNA form, the CDR3 reads TGTGCCAGCAGCCAAGCGAACAGGGATTCACCCCTCCACTTT. V and J are TRBV14 and TRBJ1-6; weak D call: TRBD1 (6 bases). From germline, CDR1 is SGHDN and CDR2 FVKESK. V gave up 1 base and J gave up 8 bases, with 9 bases separating them. The CDR3 extends over 14 amino acids.

This chain connects TRBV7-2 to TRBJ1-4, with no clear D. Germline V lookup: CDR1 SGHTA, CDR2 FQGNSA. V was shortened by 4 bases and J by 4 bases, with 7 bases between the two germline ends. CDR3 length: 13 residues. CDR3 nucleotides: TGTGCCAGCAGCTATCTTAATAATGAAAAACTGTTTTTT. This encodes CASSYLNNEKLFF.

This clone has a single count. This chain uses TRBV11-2 with TRBJ2-7; 7 bases are a match to TRBD2. This CDR3 comprises 14 residues. Germline lookup yields CDR1 SGHAT and CDR2 FQNNGV. Trimming at V came to 2 bases and at J to 1 base, leaving 2 bases not matched to a gene. CDR3 loop: CASSLFSGSYEQYF. CDR3 sequence (DNA): TGTGCCAGCAGCTTATTTAGCGGGTCCTACGAGCAGTACTTC.

The gene calls are TRBV27 and TRBJ2-1, with TRBD2 matching 11 bases. CDR3 length equals 13 residues. J lost 15 bases, V lost 6 bases, and 10 bases had no gene match. Germline V CDR1 and CDR2: MNHEY, SMNVEV (reference sequence). Here the CDR3 DNA reads TGTGCCAGCAGCCAACCCCCGACTAGCGGGGCGTTCTTC. Its translation is CASSQPPTSGAFF.

The CDR3 bases are TGTGCCAGCAGTGACTCGGTTCTCCCAGACAGGCGTGAGACCCAGTACTTC. Residues: CASSDSVLPDRRETQYF. The chain carries TRBV6-4 and TRBJ2-5; TRBD1 is a possible D gene (6 bases). The CDR3 length is 17 residues. Germline V gives CDR1 MRHNA, CDR2 SNTAGT. V dropped 0 bases and J dropped 5 bases, with 19 bases sitting between them.

This chain connects TRBV18 to TRBJ2-1, with no clear D. From germline, CDR1 is KGHSH and CDR2 LQKENI. CDR3 length equals 16 residues. Trimming removed 1 base at V and 6 bases at J, with 16 bases between. CDR3 region: CASSPRSVPTVNEQFF. The CDR3 DNA follows: TGTGCCAGCTCACCACGGTCGGTGCCAACAGTCAATGAGCAGTTCTTC.

CDR3 protein: CASSLVGTGMNTEAFF. The CDR3 nucleotides are TGTGCCAGCAGCTTAGTTGGGACAGGGATGAACACTGAAGCTTTCTTT. This chain uses TRBV7-9 with TRBJ1-1; 9 nucleotides agree with TRBD1. From germline, CDR1 is SEHNR and CDR2 FQNEAQ (reference sequence). CDR3 length: 16 residues. V was clipped by 1 base and J by 0 bases; unmatched bases: 3.

The chain has TRBV19 and TRBJ2-3; TRBD2 is a possible D gene (7 bases). Trimming removed 3 bases at V and 2 bases at J, with 12 bases between. Germline V gives CDR1 LNHDA, CDR2 SQIVND (reference sequence). This CDR3 spans 15 amino acids. Here the CDR3 reads CASSITGGHTDTQYF. The CDR3 DNA reads as TGTGCCAGTAGTATTACCGGGGGGCACACAGATACGCAGTATTTT.

The CDR3: CASSAPRWTANEKLFF. The CDR3 DNA follows: TGTGCCAGCAGTGCGCCCCGATGGACAGCTAATGAAAAACTGTTTTTT. The chain combines TRBV6-1 with TRBJ1-4; maybe TRBD1 (6 bases). In germline, CDR1 is MNHNS, CDR2 SASEGT. V was pared by 4 bases and J by 3 bases, with 15 bases between. This CDR3 comprises 16 residues.

The chain couples TRBV7-9 to TRBJ2-7; 9 bases fit TRBD1. The CDR3 spans 13 residues. The J segment lost 5 bases and the V segment lost 7 bases, leaving 6 bases of the junction unmatched. Germline CDR1 SEHNR, CDR2 FQNEAQ (reference sequence). The CDR3 is CASTPGQGHEQYF. Written as DNA, the CDR3 is TGTGCCAGCACACCGGGACAGGGACACGAGCAGTACTTC.

For this clone: Germline is not matched at one junction end, which may reflect a read error. The rearrangement uses TRBV4-2 and TRBJ1-2; TRBD1 agrees at 10 bases. The CDR3 covers 16 residues. CDR1 and CDR2 from the germline V gene are LGHNA and YNFKEQ. In DNA, the CDR3 is TGTGCCAGCAGCCAAGATTTTGGACAGGGGGTACTTTCTAGGGGCTTC. Translated: CASSQDFGQGVLSRGF.

The rearrangement links TRBV27 to TRBJ1-2, with D possibly TRBD1 on 5 matching bases. The CDR3 loop spans 14 amino acids. Germline CDR1 reads MNHEY; CDR2 reads SMNVEV (reference sequence). Trimming cost V 3 bases and J 7 bases, with 15 bases left between them. The CDR3 DNA reads as TGTGCCAGCAGTTTGTACGGGGGGAGGAGTGGCTACACCTTC. It yields the protein CASSLYGGRSGYTF.

The chain is built from TRBV9 and TRBJ2-7; TRBD1 aligns across 7 bases. The CDR3 runs to 15 residues. With 4 bases clipped from V and 0 bases from J, the junction kept 7 bases outside the gene matches. Per the germline V gene, CDR1 is SGDLS and CDR2 is YYNGEE. CDR3 residues: CASSFGQDSSYEQYF. In DNA form, the CDR3 reads TGTGCCAGCAGCTTCGGACAGGACTCCTCCTACGAGCAGTACTTC. The entire variable domain, with the rest obtained from reference TRBV9 and TRBJ2-7, is as follows: DSGVTQTPKHLITATGQRVTLRCSPRSGDLSVYWYQQSLDQGLQFLIQYYNGEERAKGNILERFSAQQFPDLHSELNLSSLELGDSALYFCASSFGQDSSYEQYFGPGTRLTVT.

This clone appeared a single time. The rearrangement joins TRBV6-2 or TRBV6-3 to TRBJ1-6, with 7 bases aligning to TRBD1. Trimming at V came to 2 bases and at J to 6 bases, leaving 4 bases not matched to a gene. The CDR3 spans 15 residues. Germline assignment: CDR1 MNHEY and CDR2 SVGEGT. The CDR3 spells CASSYRQGTNSPLHF. CDR3 nucleotide sequence: TGTGCCAGCAGTTACCGACAGGGCACTAATTCACCCCTCCACTTT.

The chain couples TRBV6-5 to TRBJ1-2, with D tentatively TRBD1 (5 bases). Trimming took 6 bases from V and 3 from J, leaving 11 bases between them. Germline CDR1 MNHEY, CDR2 SVGAGI. The CDR3 loop spans 13 amino acids. This chain's CDR3 is CASRLDSHYGYTF. DNA for the CDR3: TGTGCCAGCAGGCTAGACAGTCACTATGGCTACACCTTC.

Comment on this clone: Other DNA sequences in the same sample also yield this CDR3. The chain links TRBV5-1 to TRBJ1-4; D perhaps matches TRBD1 (6 bases). The CDR3 length is 14 residues. The germline V and J ends were trimmed by 4 bases and 3 bases, with 10 bases remaining between them. CDR1 is SGHRS and CDR2 is YFSETQ in the germline V gene. CDR3 bases: TGCGCCAGCAGCCCCGGACAGTCTAATGAAAAACTGTTTTTT. It is translated as CASSPGQSNEKLFF.

This clone was seen just once. The chain couples TRBV19 to TRBJ2-5; 9 bases align to TRBD1. Germline V lookup: CDR1 LNHDA, CDR2 SQIVND (reference sequence). With 10 bases clipped from V and 4 bases from J, the junction kept 10 bases outside the gene matches. The length of the CDR3 is 14 residues. The CDR3 nucleotides read TGTGCCACCCAAGACAGGGGGTTAAGAGAGACCCAGTACTTC. As protein: CATQDRGLRETQYF.

The chain combines TRBV12-3 or TRBV12-4 with TRBJ2-7; the match to TRBD2 covers 13 bases. The V segment lost 7 bases and the J segment 13 bases; nucleotides outside the gene matches: 7. The CDR3 is 12 residues long. As DNA, the CDR3 is TGTGCCAGCACCTCGACTAGCGGGAGGACCTACTTC. Protein product: CASTSTSGRTYF.

The chain has TRBV5-1 and TRBJ1-1; 8 bases are shared with TRBD1. Trimming at V came to 4 bases and at J to 0 bases, leaving 8 bases not matched to a gene. The CDR3 covers 16 residues. Germline values: CDR1 SGHRS, CDR2 YFSETQ. CDR3 amino acids: CASSQSGGGLNTEAFF. As DNA, the CDR3 is TGCGCCAGCAGCCAGTCAGGGGGCGGATTGAACACTGAAGCTTTCTTT.

The rearrangement uses TRBV12-2 and TRBJ1-6; TRBD1 is the table's D call, not checked against the DNA. TRBV12-2 is noted as a pseudogene. CDR3 size: 19 residues. CDR3 nucleotide sequence: TGTGCAAGTCGCTTTTCAAAAGGGCCAGGGCCCTCCTATAATTCACCCCTCCACTTT. This codes for CASRFSKGPGPSYNSPLHF.